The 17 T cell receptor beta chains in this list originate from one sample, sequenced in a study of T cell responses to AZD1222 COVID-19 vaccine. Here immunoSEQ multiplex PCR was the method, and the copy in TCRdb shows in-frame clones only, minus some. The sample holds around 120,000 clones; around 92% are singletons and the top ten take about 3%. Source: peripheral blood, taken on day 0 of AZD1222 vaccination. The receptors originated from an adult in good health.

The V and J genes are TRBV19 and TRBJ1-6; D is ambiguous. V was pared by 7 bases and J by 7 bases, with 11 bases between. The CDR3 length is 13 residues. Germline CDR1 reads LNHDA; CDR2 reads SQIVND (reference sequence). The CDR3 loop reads CASISGSNSPLHF. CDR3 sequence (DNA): TGTGCCAGTATTTCGGGGAGCAATTCACCCCTCCACTTT.

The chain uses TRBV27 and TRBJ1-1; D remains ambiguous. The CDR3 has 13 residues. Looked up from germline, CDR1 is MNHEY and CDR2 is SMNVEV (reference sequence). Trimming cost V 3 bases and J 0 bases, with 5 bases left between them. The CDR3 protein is CASSFYLNTEAFF. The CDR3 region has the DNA TGTGCCAGCAGTTTTTATCTGAACACTGAAGCTTTCTTT.

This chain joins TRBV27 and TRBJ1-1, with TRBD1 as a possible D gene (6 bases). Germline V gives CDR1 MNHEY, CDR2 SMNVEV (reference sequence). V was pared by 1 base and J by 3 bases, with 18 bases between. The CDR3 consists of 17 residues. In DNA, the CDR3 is TGTGCCAGCAGTTTATTCGGCGGGGCCAGGGGCGACACTGAAGCTTTCTTT. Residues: CASSLFGGARGDTEAFF.

CDR3 bases: TGTGCCAGCAGACCACCGGACAGCTACGAGCAGTACTTC. Its translation: CASRPPDSYEQYF. The genes are TRBV28 and TRBJ2-7; possible D gene TRBD1, 6 bases. Trimming shortened V by 6 bases and J by 3 bases, and 12 bases separated the two germline ends. The germline CDR1 and CDR2 sequences are MDHEN and SYDVKM. CDR3 length equals 13 residues.

The CDR3 here is CASSADHYNEQFF. The DNA for the CDR3 is TGTGCCAGCAGCGCCGACCACTACAATGAGCAGTTCTTC. V gene TRBV9 combines with J gene TRBJ2-1; no clear D gene. V gave up 3 bases and J gave up 3 bases, with 7 bases separating them. Germline V gene lookup returns CDR1 SGDLS and CDR2 YYNGEE. The CDR3 has 13 residues.

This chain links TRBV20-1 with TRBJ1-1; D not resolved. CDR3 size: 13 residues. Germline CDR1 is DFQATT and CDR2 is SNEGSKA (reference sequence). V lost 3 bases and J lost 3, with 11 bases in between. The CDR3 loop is CSASKGRDTEAFF. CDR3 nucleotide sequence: TGCAGTGCTAGTAAAGGGAGGGACACTGAAGCTTTCTTT.

The CDR3 sequence is CASSLGGREDNQPQHF. In DNA, the CDR3 is TGCGCCAGCAGCTTGGGGGGGCGAGAAGACAATCAGCCCCAGCATTTT. The rearrangement links TRBV5-1 to TRBJ1-5; possibly TRBD1 for D (6 bases). The germline V and J ends were trimmed by 0 bases and 3 bases, with 13 bases remaining between them. This CDR3 has 16 amino acids. Germline V gives CDR1 SGHRS, CDR2 YFSETQ.

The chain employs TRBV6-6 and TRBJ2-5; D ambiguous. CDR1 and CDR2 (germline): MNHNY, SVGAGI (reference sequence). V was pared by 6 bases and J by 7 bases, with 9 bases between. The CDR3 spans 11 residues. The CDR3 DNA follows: TGTGCCAGCAGCCCATACGGGACCCAGTACTTC. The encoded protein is CASSPYGTQYF.

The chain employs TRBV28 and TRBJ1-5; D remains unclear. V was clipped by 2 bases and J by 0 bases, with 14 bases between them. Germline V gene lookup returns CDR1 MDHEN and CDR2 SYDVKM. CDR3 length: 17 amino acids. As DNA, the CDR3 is TGTGCCAGCAGTTTACCCCAGTCCCGGGATAGCAATCAGCCCCAGCATTTT. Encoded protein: CASSLPQSRDSNQPQHF.

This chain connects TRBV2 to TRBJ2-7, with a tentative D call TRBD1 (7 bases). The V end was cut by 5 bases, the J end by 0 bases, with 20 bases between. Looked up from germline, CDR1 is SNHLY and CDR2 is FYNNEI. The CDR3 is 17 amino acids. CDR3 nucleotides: TGTGCCAGCAGTACCCGGGCGGGACAGTATCTCTCCTACGAGCAGTACTTC. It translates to CASSTRAGQYLSYEQYF. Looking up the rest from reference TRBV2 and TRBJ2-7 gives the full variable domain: EPEVTQTPSHQVTQMGQEVILRCVPISNHLYFYWYRQILGQKVEFLVSFYNNEISEKSEIFDDQFSVERPDGSNFTLKIRSTKLEDSAMYFCASSTRAGQYLSYEQYFGPGTRLTVT.

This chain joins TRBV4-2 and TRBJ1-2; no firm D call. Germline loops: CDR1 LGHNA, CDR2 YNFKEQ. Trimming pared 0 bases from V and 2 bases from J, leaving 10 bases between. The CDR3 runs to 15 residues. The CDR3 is CASSQEVGINYGYTF. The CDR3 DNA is TGTGCCAGCAGCCAAGAGGTGGGGATAAACTATGGCTACACCTTC.

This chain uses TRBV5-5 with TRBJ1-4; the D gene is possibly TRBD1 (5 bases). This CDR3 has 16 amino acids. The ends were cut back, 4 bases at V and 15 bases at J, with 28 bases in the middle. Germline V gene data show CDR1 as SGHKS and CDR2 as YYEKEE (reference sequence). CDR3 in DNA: TGTGCCAGCAGCCCGCGAGTCGGGACCGATTTTTCTAGGGTGTTTTTT. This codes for CASSPRVGTDFSRVFF.

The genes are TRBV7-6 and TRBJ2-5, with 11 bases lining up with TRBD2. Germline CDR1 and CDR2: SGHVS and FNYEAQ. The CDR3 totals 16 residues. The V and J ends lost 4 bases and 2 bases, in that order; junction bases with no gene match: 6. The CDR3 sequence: CASSSLGTSGQETQYF. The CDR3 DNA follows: TGTGCCAGCAGCTCCCTAGGGACTAGCGGTCAAGAGACCCAGTACTTC.

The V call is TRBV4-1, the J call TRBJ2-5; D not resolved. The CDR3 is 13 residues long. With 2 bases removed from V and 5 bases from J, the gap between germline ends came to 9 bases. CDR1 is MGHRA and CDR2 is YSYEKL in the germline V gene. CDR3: CASSQLGLETQYF. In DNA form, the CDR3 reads TGCGCCAGCAGCCAATTGGGGTTGGAGACCCAGTACTTC.

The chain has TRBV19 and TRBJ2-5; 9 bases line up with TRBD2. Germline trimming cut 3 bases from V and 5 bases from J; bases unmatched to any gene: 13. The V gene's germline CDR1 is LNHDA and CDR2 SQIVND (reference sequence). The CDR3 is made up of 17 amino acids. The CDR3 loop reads CASSMVLAGPPGETQYF. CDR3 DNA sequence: TGTGCCAGTAGTATGGTTCTAGCGGGACCACCAGGGGAGACCCAGTACTTC. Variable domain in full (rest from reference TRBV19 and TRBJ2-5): DGGITQSPKYLFRKEGQNVTLSCEQNLNHDAMYWYRQDPGQGLRLIYYSQIVNDFQKGDIAEGYSVSREKKESFPLTVTSAQKNPTAFYLCASSMVLAGPPGETQYFGPGTRLLVL.

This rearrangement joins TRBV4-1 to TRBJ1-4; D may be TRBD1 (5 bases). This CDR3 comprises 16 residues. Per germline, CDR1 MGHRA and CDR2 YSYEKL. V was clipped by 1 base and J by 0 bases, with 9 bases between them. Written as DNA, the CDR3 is TGCGCCAGCAGCCAAGCCCCAGGGCCAACTAATGAAAAACTGTTTTTT. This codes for CASSQAPGPTNEKLFF.

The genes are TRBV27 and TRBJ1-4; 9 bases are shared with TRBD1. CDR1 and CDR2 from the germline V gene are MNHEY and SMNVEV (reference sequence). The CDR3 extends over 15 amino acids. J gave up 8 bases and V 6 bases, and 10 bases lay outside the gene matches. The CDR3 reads CASRQTGGVLEKLFF. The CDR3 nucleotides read TGTGCCAGCAGGCAAACAGGGGGCGTGTTGGAAAAACTGTTTTTT.